These 2 T cell receptor beta chains share one sample of origin, sequenced in a study of CD8 T cell repertoires and HIV-1 epitope variants. The assay was immunoSEQ multiplex PCR, and TCRdb's table has in-frame clones only and misses some. The sample yields about 5,900 clones, 60% to 80% seen once. Antigens for these TCRs are unknown. The material sequenced was cultured CD8+ T cells derived from PBMCs. The receptors stem from a male donor with HIV.

The chain uses TRBV11-3 and TRBJ2-2; 8 bases are shared with TRBD1. Unmatched junction bases numbered 12, after V lost 5 bases and J lost 7 bases. Germline V gene data show CDR1 as SGHNT and CDR2 as YENEEA. There are 16 residues in the CDR3. CDR3 nucleotide sequence: TGTGCCAGCAGCCTAAGGGCAGGGGGCAGCGGCGGGGAGCTGTTTTTT. Protein product: CASSLRAGGSGGELFF.

The genes are TRBV28 and TRBJ2-7; D may match TRBD1 or TRBD2 (5 bases each). The V gene's germline CDR1 is MDHEN and CDR2 SYDVKM. The CDR3 length is 13 residues. The germline V and J ends were trimmed by 4 bases and 6 bases, with 13 bases remaining between them. CDR3 DNA: TGTGCCAGCAGTTACTATTCCGGGGCCGAGCAGTACTTC. It translates to CASSYYSGAEQYF.